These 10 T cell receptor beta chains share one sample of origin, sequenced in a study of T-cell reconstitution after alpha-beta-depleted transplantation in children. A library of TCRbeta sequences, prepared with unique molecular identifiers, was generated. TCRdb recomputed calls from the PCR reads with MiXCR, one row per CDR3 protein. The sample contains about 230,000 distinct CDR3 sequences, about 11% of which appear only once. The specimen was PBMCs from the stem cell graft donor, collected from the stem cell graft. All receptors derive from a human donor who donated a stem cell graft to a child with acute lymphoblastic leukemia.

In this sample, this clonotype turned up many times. The CDR3 loop reads CASSLGDYRNEQFF. Written as DNA, the CDR3 is TGCGCCAGCAGCTTGGGGGACTATAGGAATGAGCAGTTCTTC. The chain links TRBV5-1 to TRBJ2-1; TRBD2 matches 7 bases. This CDR3 is built from 14 residues. Germline V gives CDR1 SGHRS, CDR2 YFSETQ. V lost 0 bases and J lost 7; bases outside the gene matches: 4.

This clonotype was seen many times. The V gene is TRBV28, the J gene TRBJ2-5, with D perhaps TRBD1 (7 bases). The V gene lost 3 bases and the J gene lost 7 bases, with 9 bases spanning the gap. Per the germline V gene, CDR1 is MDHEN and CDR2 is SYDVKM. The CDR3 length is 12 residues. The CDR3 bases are TGTGCCAGCAGTTTTCAGGGGGGGACCCAGTACTTC. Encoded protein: CASSFQGGTQYF.

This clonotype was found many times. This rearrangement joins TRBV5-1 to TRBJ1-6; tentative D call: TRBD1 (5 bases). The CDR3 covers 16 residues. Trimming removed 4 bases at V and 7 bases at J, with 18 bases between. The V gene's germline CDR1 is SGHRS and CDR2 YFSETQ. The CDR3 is CASSTRPTARNSPLHF. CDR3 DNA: TGCGCCAGCAGCACTCGACCGACAGCGCGAAATTCACCCCTCCACTTT.

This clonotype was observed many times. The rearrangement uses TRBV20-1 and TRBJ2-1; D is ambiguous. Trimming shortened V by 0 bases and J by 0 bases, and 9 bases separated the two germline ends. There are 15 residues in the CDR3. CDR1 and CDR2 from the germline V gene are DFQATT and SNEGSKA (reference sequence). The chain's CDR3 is CSARDYSSSYNEQFF. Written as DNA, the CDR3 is TGCAGTGCTAGAGATTACTCGAGCTCCTACAATGAGCAGTTCTTC.

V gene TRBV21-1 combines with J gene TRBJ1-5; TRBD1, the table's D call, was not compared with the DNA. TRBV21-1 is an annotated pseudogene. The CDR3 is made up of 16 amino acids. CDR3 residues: CASSKSVGTQNQPQHF. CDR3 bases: TGTGCCAGCAGCAAATCCGTCGGGACACAGAATCAGCCCCAGCATTTT.

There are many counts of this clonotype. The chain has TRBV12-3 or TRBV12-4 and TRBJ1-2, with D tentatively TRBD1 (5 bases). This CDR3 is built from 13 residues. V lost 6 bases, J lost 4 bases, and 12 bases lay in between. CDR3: CASRSDTRYGYTF. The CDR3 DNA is TGTGCCAGCAGATCGGACACCCGCTATGGCTACACCTTC.

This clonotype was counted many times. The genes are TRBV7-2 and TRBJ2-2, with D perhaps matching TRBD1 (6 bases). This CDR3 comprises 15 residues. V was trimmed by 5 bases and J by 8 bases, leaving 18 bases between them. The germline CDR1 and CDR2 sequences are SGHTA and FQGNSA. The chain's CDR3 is CASSRSNRVSGELFF. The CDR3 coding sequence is TGTGCCAGCAGCCGCTCAAACAGGGTTTCGGGGGAGCTGTTTTTT.

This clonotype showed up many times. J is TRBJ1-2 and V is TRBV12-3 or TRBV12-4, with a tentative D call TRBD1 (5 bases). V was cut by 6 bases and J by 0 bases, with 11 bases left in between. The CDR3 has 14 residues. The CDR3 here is CASSRGISNYGYTF. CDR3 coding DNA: TGTGCCAGCAGCCGGGGGATCTCTAACTATGGCTACACCTTC.

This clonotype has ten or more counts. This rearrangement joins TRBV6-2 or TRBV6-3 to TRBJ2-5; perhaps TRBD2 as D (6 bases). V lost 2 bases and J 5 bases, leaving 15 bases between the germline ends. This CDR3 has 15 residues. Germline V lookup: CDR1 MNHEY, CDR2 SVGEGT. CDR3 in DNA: TGTGCCAGCAGTTACGCCCAGGGAGGTTCGGAGACCCAGTACTTC. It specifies CASSYAQGGSETQYF.

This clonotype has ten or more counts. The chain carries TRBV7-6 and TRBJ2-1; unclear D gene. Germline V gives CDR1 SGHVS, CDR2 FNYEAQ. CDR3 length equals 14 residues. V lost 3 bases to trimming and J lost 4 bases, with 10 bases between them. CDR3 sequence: CASSFEASYNEQFF. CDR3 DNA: TGTGCCAGCAGCTTTGAGGCCAGTTACAATGAGCAGTTCTTC.